This TCR beta chain was sequenced in a study of blood T cell repertoires in COVID-19. Overall study context: PBMCs, B-cell-depleted T cells, or T cells were the source of the cDNA or gDNA that made up the material.

Some clones are missing from TCRdb's copy, which holds only in-frame ones; the method was immunoSEQ multiplex PCR. The sample records about 310,000 clones, roughly 87% being singletons. The CDR3 runs to 17 residues. Germline loops: CDR1 SGHRS, CDR2 YFSETQ. V was trimmed by 0 bases and J by 0 bases, leaving 14 bases between them. Participant-given clinical history determined each cohort assignment. Recovered Cohort 3 donors showed two negative PCRs, clearance, or symptom resolution. Sequenced: PBMCs or T cells enriched from blood (not recorded which). This chain joins TRBV5-1 and TRBJ2-3; a weak D match, TRBD2 (6 bases). The sequence came from a woman aged 18 to 35 who had recovered from COVID-19. CDR3 nucleotides: TGCGCCAGCAGCTTGGGGGGACTGGGCCATAGCACAGATACGCAGTATTTT. It is translated as CASSLGGLGHSTDTQYF.